This TCR beta chain appears in the sequencing data of a study of T cells in Graves' hyperthyroidism and ophthalmopathy. On the study more broadly: Sampling of peripheral blood happened at initial diagnosis, prior to any treatment. Study-wide points: Blood shared most expanded thyroid clonotypes above 0.001.

This CDR3 region has 17 residues. Trimming stripped 2 bases from V and 5 bases from J, with 22 bases between. Germline V gene lookup returns CDR1 DFQATT and CDR2 SNEGSKA (reference sequence). Only a few counts were recorded for this clonotype. Antigen unknown. Each diagnosis drew on symptoms, thyroxine, TRAb, thyroid ultrasound and orbital computed tomography findings. Out of about 10 ml of fresh peripheral blood came the PBMCs. TCR beta CDR3 regions were amplified from RNA. HTBI primers were employed in a first-round RT-PCR of the TCR CDR3. MiXCR, applied by TCRdb to the multiplex PCR reads, yields one record per CDR3 protein. The data contain 500,000 to 750,000 distinct CDR3 sequences, approximately 14% of them singletons.

This clonotype was obtained from a woman aged 18-30 years with Graves' ophthalmopathy. V gene TRBV20-1 combines with J gene TRBJ1-5; D possibly corresponds to TRBD1 (5 bases). Material for sequencing was blood. CDR3 amino acids: CSARPGLAGGRDQPQHF. CDR3 DNA: TGCAGTGCTAGACCGGGACTAGCGGGAGGGAGAGATCAGCCCCAGCATTTT.